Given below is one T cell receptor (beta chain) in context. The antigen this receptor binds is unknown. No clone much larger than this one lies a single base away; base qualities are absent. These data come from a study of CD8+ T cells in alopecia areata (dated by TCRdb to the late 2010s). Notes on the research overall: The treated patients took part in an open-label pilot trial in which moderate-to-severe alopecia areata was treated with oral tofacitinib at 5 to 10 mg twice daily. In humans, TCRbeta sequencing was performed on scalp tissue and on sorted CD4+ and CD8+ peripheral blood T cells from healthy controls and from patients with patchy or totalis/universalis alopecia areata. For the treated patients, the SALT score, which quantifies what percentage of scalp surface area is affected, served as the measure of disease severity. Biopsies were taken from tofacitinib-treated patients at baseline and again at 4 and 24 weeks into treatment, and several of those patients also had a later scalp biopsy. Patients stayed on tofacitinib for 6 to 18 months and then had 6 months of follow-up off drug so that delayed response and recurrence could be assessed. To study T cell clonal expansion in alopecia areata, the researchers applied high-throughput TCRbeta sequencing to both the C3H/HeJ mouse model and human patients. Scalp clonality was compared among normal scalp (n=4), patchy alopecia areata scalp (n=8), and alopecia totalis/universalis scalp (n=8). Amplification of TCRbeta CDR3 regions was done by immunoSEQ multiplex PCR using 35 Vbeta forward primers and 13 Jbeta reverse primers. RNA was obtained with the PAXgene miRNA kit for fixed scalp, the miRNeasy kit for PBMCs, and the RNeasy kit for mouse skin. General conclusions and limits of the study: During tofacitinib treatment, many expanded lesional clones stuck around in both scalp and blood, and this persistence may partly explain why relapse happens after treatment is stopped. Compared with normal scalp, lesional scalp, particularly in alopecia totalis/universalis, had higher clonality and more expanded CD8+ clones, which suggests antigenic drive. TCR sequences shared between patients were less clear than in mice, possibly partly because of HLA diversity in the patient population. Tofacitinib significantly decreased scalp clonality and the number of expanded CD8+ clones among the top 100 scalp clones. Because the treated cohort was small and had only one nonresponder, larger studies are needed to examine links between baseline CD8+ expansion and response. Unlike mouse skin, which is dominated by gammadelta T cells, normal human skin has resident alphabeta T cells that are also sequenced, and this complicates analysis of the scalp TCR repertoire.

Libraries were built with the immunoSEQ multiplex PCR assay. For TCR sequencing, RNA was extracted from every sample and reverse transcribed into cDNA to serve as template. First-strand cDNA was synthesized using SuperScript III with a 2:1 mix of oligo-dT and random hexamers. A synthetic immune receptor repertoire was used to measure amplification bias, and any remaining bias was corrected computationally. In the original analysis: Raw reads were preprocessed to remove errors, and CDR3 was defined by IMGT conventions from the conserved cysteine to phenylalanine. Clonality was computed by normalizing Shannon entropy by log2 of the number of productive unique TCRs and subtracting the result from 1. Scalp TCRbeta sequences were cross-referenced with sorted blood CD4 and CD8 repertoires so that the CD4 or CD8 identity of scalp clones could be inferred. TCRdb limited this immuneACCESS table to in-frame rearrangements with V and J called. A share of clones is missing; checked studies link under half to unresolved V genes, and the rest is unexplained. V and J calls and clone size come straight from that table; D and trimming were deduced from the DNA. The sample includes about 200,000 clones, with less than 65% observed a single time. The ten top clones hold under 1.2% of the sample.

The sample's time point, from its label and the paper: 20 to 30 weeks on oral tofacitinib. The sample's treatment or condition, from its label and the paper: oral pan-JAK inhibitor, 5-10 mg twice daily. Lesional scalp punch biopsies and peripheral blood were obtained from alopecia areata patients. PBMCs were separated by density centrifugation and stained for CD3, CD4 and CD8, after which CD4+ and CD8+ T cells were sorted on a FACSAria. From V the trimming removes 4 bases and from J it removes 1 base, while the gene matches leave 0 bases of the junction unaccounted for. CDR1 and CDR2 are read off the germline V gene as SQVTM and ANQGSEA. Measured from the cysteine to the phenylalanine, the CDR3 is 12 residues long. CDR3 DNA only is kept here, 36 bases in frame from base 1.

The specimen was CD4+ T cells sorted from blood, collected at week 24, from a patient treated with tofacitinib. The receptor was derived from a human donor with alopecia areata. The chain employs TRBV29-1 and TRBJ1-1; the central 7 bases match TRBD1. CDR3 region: CSVGDRNTEAFF. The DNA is TGCAGCGTTGGGGACAGGAACACTGAAGCTTTCTTT.